This is a list of T cell receptor beta chains from one sample in a study of graft-versus-host responses after intestinal transplantation. Repertoires were generated with immunoSEQ multiplex PCR, while TCRdb's copy carries only in-frame clones and drops some. The repertoire holds roughly 11,000 clones, with 70% to 85% as singletons. The specimen was ileum tissue, collected around 150 days after intestinal transplantation. All receptors come from a human patient who received an intestinal transplant, so some T cells may come from the graft donor. Each CDR3 is given with its conserved first and last residue. The D gene is left open where the match is weak. Where a row states a size, it is once, few, many or the class of an expanded clone; other rows omit it.

size: .; length: 16; J: TRBJ1-6; V: TRBV2; D: TRBD1; DNA: TGTGCCAGCAGGAATAGACAGGGGTCGGGAAATTCACCCCTCCACTTT; CDR3: CASRNRQGSGNSPLHF
size: .; length: 16; J: TRBJ1-2; V: TRBV9; D: TRBD1; DNA: TGTGCCAGCAGCGTAGGGGGAACAGGGGCTAACTATGGCTACACCTTC; CDR3: CASSVGGTGANYGYTF
size: .; length: 13; J: TRBJ2-7; V: TRBV7-9; D: TRBD2; DNA: TGTGCCAGCATGGGGGGGTTCTCCTACGAGCAGTACTTC; CDR3: CASMGGFSYEQYF
size: .; length: 13; J: TRBJ1-5; V: TRBV28; D: .; DNA: TGTGCCAGCATCCACGCAGGGAATCAGCCCCAGCATTTT; CDR3: CASIHAGNQPQHF
size: .; length: 15; J: TRBJ2-7; V: TRBV5-6; D: .; DNA: TGTGCCAGCAGCCCACCCGGACAGCTACAGTGGGAGCAGTACTTC; CDR3: CASSPPGQLQWEQYF
size: .; length: 14; J: TRBJ1-2; V: TRBV19; D: TRBD1; DNA: TGTGCCAGTAACGCATATCAGGGGGACTTGGGCTACACCTTC; CDR3: CASNAYQGDLGYTF
size: .; length: 17; J: TRBJ2-1; V: TRBV5-4; D: TRBD2; DNA: TGTGCCAGCAGCTTGAGTAGCGGGGGGGCGGGTTACAATGAGCAGTTCTTC; CDR3: CASSLSSGGAGYNEQFF
size: few; length: 14; J: TRBJ2-7; V: TRBV7-6; D: TRBD1; DNA: TGTGCCAGCAGCCGCCACCCACAGGGGTACGAGCAGTACTTC; CDR3: CASSRHPQGYEQYF
size: few; length: 14; J: TRBJ2-7; V: TRBV5-5; D: .; DNA: TGTGCCAGCAGCTTGGCGGGGATGACTGTGGAGCAGTACTTC; CDR3: CASSLAGMTVEQYF
size: .; length: 14; J: TRBJ1-1; V: TRBV18; D: TRBD1; DNA: TGTGCCAGCCGACGGGACAGGGGGAACACTGAAGCTTTCTTT; CDR3: CASRRDRGNTEAFF
size: .; length: 12; J: TRBJ2-1; V: TRBV7-9; D: .; DNA: TGTGCCAGCAGCCCGAGGGGGTATGGGCAGTTCTTC; CDR3: CASSPRGYGQFF
size: .; length: 15; J: TRBJ2-4; V: TRBV21-1; D: .; DNA: TGTGCCAGCAGCAATTCAGCGAAAGCCAAAAACATTCAGTACTTC; CDR3: CASSNSAKAKNIQYF
size: .; length: 16; J: TRBJ2-6; V: TRBV2; D: TRBD1; DNA: TGTGCCAGCTGGGGACAGGGTCATACTGGGGCCAACGTCCTGACTTTC; CDR3: CASWGQGHTGANVLTF
size: .; length: 14; J: TRBJ2-7; V: TRBV28; D: TRBD2; DNA: TGTGCCGTCAGGTCAGGGACTAGCGCCGACGAGCAGTACTTC; CDR3: CAVRSGTSADEQYF
size: few; length: 15; J: TRBJ2-6; V: TRBV11-2; D: .; DNA: TGTGCCAGCACCCCGCCCAGCTCTGGGGCCAACGTCCTGACTTTC; CDR3: CASTPPSSGANVLTF
size: .; length: 15; J: TRBJ1-6; V: TRBV11-3; D: TRBD1; DNA: TGTGCCAGCAGCTTAGGAGGGACAGGGGAATCACCCCTCCACTTT; CDR3: CASSLGGTGESPLHF
size: .; length: 15; J: TRBJ2-7; V: TRBV25-1; D: TRBD2; DNA: TGTGCCAGCAGTGAATTTAGCGGGAGGGCCTACGAGCAGTACTTC; CDR3: CASSEFSGRAYEQYF
size: .; length: 15; J: TRBJ2-1; V: TRBV10-3; D: .; DNA: TGTGCCATCAGTGGAGGTCTAGGCTCCTACAATGAGCAGTTCTTC; CDR3: CAISGGLGSYNEQFF
size: .; length: 15; J: TRBJ2-2; V: TRBV28; D: .; DNA: TGTGCCAGCAGTCCAGACTGGACGAACACCGGGGAGCTGTTTTTT; CDR3: CASSPDWTNTGELFF
size: .; length: 15; J: TRBJ2-1; V: TRBV28; D: TRBD2; DNA: TGTGCCAGCAGGTTTCTAGCGGGAGTCGGAGAGGAGCAGTTCTTC; CDR3: CASRFLAGVGEEQFF
size: once; length: 15; J: TRBJ2-2; V: TRBV6-5; D: .; DNA: TGTGCCAGCGGCCGTGAAGGGGGGGCCGTTTGGGAGCTGTTTTTT; CDR3: CASGREGGAVWELFF
size: .; length: 17; J: TRBJ2-1; V: TRBV30; D: TRBD2; DNA: TGTGCCTGCCATTCGAAAGGGACTAGCGGGGGGGCTAATGAGCAGTTCTTC; CDR3: CACHSKGTSGGANEQFF
size: .; length: 13; J: TRBJ2-1; V: TRBV28; D: .; DNA: TGTGCCAGCAGTCCCCCCAGGAGGAATGAGCAGTTCTTC; CDR3: CASSPPRRNEQFF
size: .; length: 16; J: TRBJ1-4; V: TRBV7-9; D: TRBD1; DNA: TGTGCCAGCAGCCTCCTGACAGGGGGCTTAAATGAAAAACTGTTTTTT; CDR3: CASSLLTGGLNEKLFF
size: .; length: 15; J: TRBJ2-4; V: TRBV6-6; D: .; DNA: TGTGCCAGCAGTTATTACAGGGGAGGCAAAAACATTCAGTACTTC; CDR3: CASSYYRGGKNIQYF
size: .; length: 13; J: TRBJ2-5; V: TRBV2; D: TRBD1; DNA: TGTGCCAGCCTTAGGGACAGACAAGAGACCCAGTACTTC; CDR3: CASLRDRQETQYF
size: medium-sized; length: 14; J: TRBJ2-7; V: TRBV2; D: TRBD1; DNA: TGTGCCAGCAGTGAACCCACAGGGGGCTACGAGCAGTACTTC; CDR3: CASSEPTGGYEQYF
size: few; length: 13; J: TRBJ2-1; V: TRBV19; D: TRBD2; DNA: TGTGCCAGTATCCCGGGGGGAGTCAATGAGCAGTTCTTC; CDR3: CASIPGGVNEQFF
size: once; length: 20; J: TRBJ1-6; V: TRBV2; D: TRBD1; DNA: TGTGCCAGCAGTCACAGCCTGGACAGGGGGAAAGGCGTGATAAATTCACCCCTCCACTTT; CDR3: CASSHSLDRGKGVINSPLHF
size: once; length: 15; J: TRBJ2-2; V: TRBV11-3; D: TRBD1; DNA: TGTGCCAGCAGCCCCCGACAGGGATCCCGCGATTTGATGTTTTTT; CDR3: CASSPRQGSRDLMFF
size: once; length: 14; J: TRBJ2-5; V: TRBV9; D: .; DNA: TGTGCCAGCAGCGTACAGGCGGGGTGGAAGACCCAGTACTTC; CDR3: CASSVQAGWKTQYF
size: .; length: 16; J: TRBJ2-1; V: TRBV4-3; D: .; DNA: TGCGCCAGCAGCCAACCTCAGGGGAGCTCCTACAATGAGCAGTTCTTC; CDR3: CASSQPQGSSYNEQFF
size: .; length: 15; J: TRBJ2-3; V: TRBV11-1; D: TRBD2; DNA: TGTGCCAGCAGCTTAGCAGCTAGCGGGACTGATACGCAGTATTTT; CDR3: CASSLAASGTDTQYF
size: .; length: 15; J: TRBJ2-3; V: TRBV11-2; D: .; DNA: TGTGCCAGCAGCCCCAGACTGCCTCCCACAGATACGCAGTATTTT; CDR3: CASSPRLPPTDTQYF
size: .; length: 15; J: TRBJ1-2; V: TRBV25-1; D: .; DNA: TGTGCCAGCAGTGAATCCCCGGGAGCTAACTATGGCTACACCTTC; CDR3: CASSESPGANYGYTF
size: .; length: 14; J: TRBJ1-2; V: TRBV6-5; D: TRBD1; DNA: TGTGCCAGCAGTTACGGGGGACAGCCCTATGGCTACACCTTC; CDR3: CASSYGGQPYGYTF
size: .; length: 13; J: TRBJ2-7; V: TRBV7-9; D: TRBD2; DNA: TGTGCCAGCAGCTTACGGGGGGTCTACGAGCAGTACTTC; CDR3: CASSLRGVYEQYF
size: few; length: 15; J: TRBJ2-7; V: TRBV11-2; D: TRBD2; DNA: TGTGCCAGCAGCTTAGGGACTAGCGCCACCCGGGAGCAGTACTTC; CDR3: CASSLGTSATREQYF
size: .; length: 14; J: TRBJ2-5; V: TRBV6-9; D: .; DNA: TGTGCCAGCACACCGTCCCGGGAAGGAGAGACCCAGTACTTC; CDR3: CASTPSREGETQYF
size: .; length: 13; J: TRBJ2-7; V: TRBV18; D: .; DNA: TGTGCCAGCTCACCCAGAGGACTACCCGAGCAGTACTTC; CDR3: CASSPRGLPEQYF
size: .; length: 11; J: TRBJ2-5; V: TRBV20-1; D: .; DNA: TGCAGTGCTAGAGACCGGGAGACCCAGTACTTC; CDR3: CSARDRETQYF
size: few; length: 14; J: TRBJ1-2; V: TRBV5-5; D: TRBD1; DNA: TGTGCCAGCAGCTTGCCGGGACAGGACTATGGCTACACCTTC; CDR3: CASSLPGQDYGYTF
size: .; length: 11; J: TRBJ2-7; V: TRBV2; D: .; DNA: TGTGTCTGCGGGGACCCTAACGAGCAGTACTTC; CDR3: CVCGDPNEQYF
size: .; length: 16; J: TRBJ2-2; V: TRBV2; D: .; DNA: TGTGCCAGCGAGCCCTACTGGGGGAGGGGGACCGGGGAGCTGTTTTTT; CDR3: CASEPYWGRGTGELFF
size: .; length: 14; J: TRBJ2-7; V: TRBV28; D: TRBD1; DNA: TGTGCCAGCAGTTTACAGGGACAGAACTACGAGCAGTACTTC; CDR3: CASSLQGQNYEQYF
size: .; length: 14; J: TRBJ2-3; V: TRBV6-4; D: TRBD2; DNA: TGTGCCAGCAGTAGCGGGACTAGCACAGATACGCAGTATTTT; CDR3: CASSSGTSTDTQYF
size: .; length: 16; J: TRBJ2-1; V: TRBV9; D: .; DNA: TGTGCCAGCAGCCCCACCCTGGGACTGTCCTACAATGAGCAGTTCTTC; CDR3: CASSPTLGLSYNEQFF
size: .; length: 13; J: TRBJ1-6; V: TRBV5-1; D: .; DNA: TGCGCCAGCAGCTTGGGGTATGAGGGACCCCTCCACTTT; CDR3: CASSLGYEGPLHF
size: .; length: 14; J: TRBJ2-7; V: TRBV2; D: TRBD2; DNA: TGTGCCAGCACCCTGACGGGAGGTCCCTACGAGCAGTACTTC; CDR3: CASTLTGGPYEQYF
size: .; length: 18; J: TRBJ2-1; V: TRBV4-1; D: .; DNA: TGCGCCAGCAGCCCCATAGAAGGAGCCTCGAGCTCCTACAATGAGCAGTTCTTC; CDR3: CASSPIEGASSSYNEQFF
size: few; length: 13; J: TRBJ2-7; V: TRBV5-8; D: TRBD1; DNA: TGTGCCAGCAGCCGACAGGGGGCCAGAGAGCAGTACTTC; CDR3: CASSRQGAREQYF
size: .; length: 11; J: TRBJ2-1; V: TRBV20-1; D: .; DNA: TGCAGTGCTCAAGCTAGCGTTGAGCAGTTCTTC; CDR3: CSAQASVEQFF
size: .; length: 15; J: TRBJ2-3; V: TRBV7-7; D: TRBD2; DNA: TGTGCTAGCACCTCTGGGACTAGCGGCACAGATACGCAGTATTTT; CDR3: CASTSGTSGTDTQYF
size: .; length: 19; J: TRBJ1-1; V: TRBV6-1; D: .; DNA: TGTGCCAGCAGTGAGAACCCAGGGAGGCTTTGGAGGGGGAACACTGAAGCTTTCTTT; CDR3: CASSENPGRLWRGNTEAFF
size: .; length: 13; J: TRBJ1-1; V: TRBV5-5; D: .; DNA: TGTGCCAGCAGATCAACAGGGACCACTGAAGCTTTCTTT; CDR3: CASRSTGTTEAFF